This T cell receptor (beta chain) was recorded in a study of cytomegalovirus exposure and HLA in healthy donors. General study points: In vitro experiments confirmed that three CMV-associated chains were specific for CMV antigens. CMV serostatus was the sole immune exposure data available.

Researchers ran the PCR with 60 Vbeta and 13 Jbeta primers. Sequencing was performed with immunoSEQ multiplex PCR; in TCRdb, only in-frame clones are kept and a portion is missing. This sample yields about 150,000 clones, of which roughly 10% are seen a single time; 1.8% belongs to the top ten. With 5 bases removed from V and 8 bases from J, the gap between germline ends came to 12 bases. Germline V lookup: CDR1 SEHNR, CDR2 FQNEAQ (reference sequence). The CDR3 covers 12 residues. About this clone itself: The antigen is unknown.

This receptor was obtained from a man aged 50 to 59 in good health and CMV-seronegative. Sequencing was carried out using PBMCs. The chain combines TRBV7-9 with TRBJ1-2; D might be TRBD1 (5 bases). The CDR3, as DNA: TGTGCCAGCAGCACACCCGGGGGGGGCTACACCTTC. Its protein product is CASSTPGGGYTF.